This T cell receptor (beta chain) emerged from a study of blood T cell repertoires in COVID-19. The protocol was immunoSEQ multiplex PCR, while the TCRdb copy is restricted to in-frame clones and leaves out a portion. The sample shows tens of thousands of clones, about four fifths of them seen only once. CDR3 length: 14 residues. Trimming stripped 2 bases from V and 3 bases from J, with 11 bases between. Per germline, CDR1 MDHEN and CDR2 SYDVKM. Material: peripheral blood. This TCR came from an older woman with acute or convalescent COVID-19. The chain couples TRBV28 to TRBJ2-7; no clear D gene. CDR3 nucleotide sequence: TGTGCCAGCAGTTTAACCAGAAAACACTACGAGCAGTACTTC. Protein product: CASSLTRKHYEQYF. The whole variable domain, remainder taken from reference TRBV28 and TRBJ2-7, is DVKVTQSSRYLVKRTGEKVFLECVQDMDHENMFWYRQDPGLGLRLIYFSYDVKMKEKGDIPEGYSVSREKKERFSLILESASTNQTSMYLCASSLTRKHYEQYFGPGTRLTVT.